Below, 19 T cell receptor beta chains from the same sample are listed, as sequenced in a study of regulatory T cells in long-lasting Graves disease. The time point is: persistent/refractory GD, antithyroid drugs over 5 years with positive TRAb. PBMC RNA served as the TCR library source. Arm-PCR of CDR3 regions and iRepertoire HTBI primers were used to build TCR beta libraries. Via MiXCR, TCRdb re-called the multiplex PCR reads, giving one row per CDR3 protein. The table shows 300,000 to 350,000 distinct CDR3 sequences, with 15% to 20% occurring only once. Sequences were derived from peripheral blood mononuclear cells (PBMCs), sampled when the disease was refractory, from a patient treated with antithyroid drugs. The receptor set was obtained from a female donor with Graves disease.

This clonotype was counted at least ten times. The chain carries TRBV5-1 and TRBJ1-1; D is undetermined. From germline, CDR1 is SGHRS and CDR2 YFSETQ. Trimming stripped 4 bases from V and 5 bases from J, with 18 bases between. The CDR3 totals 15 residues. CDR3 protein: CASSPNPAGGTEAFF. As DNA, the CDR3 is TGCGCCAGCAGCCCCAACCCTGCGGGCGGAACTGAAGCTTTCTTT. Variable domain in full (rest from reference TRBV5-1 and TRBJ1-1): KAGVTQTPRYLIKTRGQQVTLSCSPISGHRSVSWYQQTPGQGLQFLFEYFSETQRNKGNFPGRFSGRQFSNSRSEMNVSTLELGDSALYLCASSPNPAGGTEAFFGQGTRLTVV.

The table lists this clonotype with many counts. The chain is built from TRBV11-2 and TRBJ2-7; 9 bases are shared with TRBD1. After removal of 5 bases from V and 7 bases from J, the junction contained 12 bases not matched to a gene. The CDR3 extends over 15 amino acids. Per germline, CDR1 SGHAT and CDR2 FQNNGV. The CDR3, as DNA: TGTGCCAGCAGCGCCAAGGGGACAGGGCATTGGGAGCAGTACTTC. Encoded protein: CASSAKGTGHWEQYF. The entire variable domain, with the rest obtained from reference TRBV11-2 and TRBJ2-7, is as follows: EAGVAQSPRYKIIEKRQSVAFWCNPISGHATLYWYQQILGQGPKLLIQFQNNGVVDDSQLPKDRFSAERLKGVDSTLKIQPAKLEDSAVYLCASSAKGTGHWEQYFGPGTRLTVT.

This clonotype was detected ten times or more. The rearrangement links TRBV2 to TRBJ2-5; 9 bases fit TRBD1. Germline V CDR1 and CDR2: SNHLY, FYNNEI. CDR3 size: 13 residues. J was trimmed by 4 bases and V by 6 bases; bases with no gene match: 3. The CDR3 nucleotides read TGTGCCAGCAGGGGACAGGGAGGAGAGACCCAGTACTTC. Amino acid sequence: CASRGQGGETQYF.

Remarks on this clonotype: It may be a read error: a sequence one base away is much more abundant. The chain combines TRBV6-9 with TRBJ2-7; possible D gene TRBD2, 5 bases. The V gene lost 2 bases and the J gene lost 2 bases, with 10 bases spanning the gap. Germline CDR1 reads MNHGY; CDR2 reads SVAAGI. This CDR3 spans 14 amino acids. This CDR3 is CASSYAASPYEQYF. Written as DNA, the CDR3 is TGTGCCAGCAGTTATGCGGCTAGCCCCTACGAGCAGTACTTC.

This sequence joins TRBV5-4 and TRBJ2-2; D perhaps matches TRBD2 (5 bases). CDR1 is SGHNT and CDR2 is YYREEE in the germline V gene (reference sequence). This CDR3 contains 14 residues. Trimming cost V 0 bases and J 5 bases, with 8 bases left between them. The CDR3 region is CASSLGGLTGELFF. The CDR3 region has the DNA TGTGCCAGCAGCTTGGGAGGACTGACCGGGGAGCTGTTTTTT.

This clonotype came up many times. V and J are TRBV11-2 and TRBJ2-5, with TRBD1 matching 7 bases. The CDR3 is 19 residues long. Trimming cost V 0 bases and J 4 bases; bases outside gene matches: 17. CDR1 and CDR2 (germline): SGHAT, FQNNGV. The CDR3 bases are TGTGCCAGCAGCTTAGAATCCCCCAACGACAGGGCTTGGGGAGAGACCCAGTACTTC. Its protein is CASSLESPNDRAWGETQYF. The entire variable domain, with the rest obtained from reference TRBV11-2 and TRBJ2-5, is as follows: EAGVAQSPRYKIIEKRQSVAFWCNPISGHATLYWYQQILGQGPKLLIQFQNNGVVDDSQLPKDRFSAERLKGVDSTLKIQPAKLEDSAVYLCASSLESPNDRAWGETQYFGPGTRLLVL.

The rearrangement links TRBV19 to TRBJ1-5, with D perhaps matching TRBD1 (6 bases). CDR1 and CDR2 (germline): LNHDA, SQIVND (reference sequence). The CDR3 spans 18 residues. The V and J ends lost 6 bases and 7 bases respectively, with 28 bases between them. CDR3 DNA: TGTGCCAGTAGGCGATCTTCCGGGACATTCTCCACGACACAGCCCCAGCATTTT. Residues: CASRRSSGTFSTTQPQHF.

Remarks on this clonotype: Just one base apart from a much larger clone, this may be a read error. The chain has TRBV12-3 or TRBV12-4 and TRBJ2-7; D is perhaps TRBD2 (5 bases). CDR3 length equals 13 residues. In DNA form, the CDR3 reads TGTGCCAGCAGTTTAGGGGAGTCCTACGAGCGGTACTTC. Translated: CASSLGESYERYF.

This clonotype has at least ten counts. The chain has TRBV28 and TRBJ2-5; tentatively, D is TRBD2 (6 bases). V lost 3 bases, J lost 6 bases, and 17 bases lay in between. The germline gives CDR1 MDHEN, CDR2 SYDVKM. The CDR3 totals 15 residues. The CDR3 DNA is TGTGCCAGCAGTTTTAGGAGGGAGGTACTGCAGACCCAGTACTTC. It specifies CASSFRREVLQTQYF. Filled out from reference TRBV28 and TRBJ2-5, the complete variable domain reads DVKVTQSSRYLVKRTGEKVFLECVQDMDHENMFWYRQDPGLGLRLIYFSYDVKMKEKGDIPEGYSVSREKKERFSLILESASTNQTSMYLCASSFRREVLQTQYFGPGTRLLVL.

The sample holds many counts of this clonotype. The chain carries TRBV28 and TRBJ2-2, with TRBD1 matching over 9 bases. V shed 8 bases and J 6 bases; nucleotides not matched to a gene: 19. This CDR3 comprises 18 residues. The germline gives CDR1 MDHEN, CDR2 SYDVKM. The CDR3 coding sequence is TGTGCCAGCGGTCCTCAGACAGGGGGTCGTGGTTGGTCCGGGGAGCTGTTTTTT. It encodes CASGPQTGGRGWSGELFF.

This clonotype was seen repeatedly, ten times or more. The chain links TRBV6-1 to TRBJ1-2, with D unresolved. Trimming cost V 5 bases and J 10 bases, with 17 bases left between them. The CDR3 totals 13 residues. Germline V lookup: CDR1 MNHNS, CDR2 SASEGT. The chain's CDR3 is CASSPRTFAPYTF. The CDR3 DNA follows: TGTGCCAGCAGTCCCAGGACCTTCGCACCCTACACCTTC.

This clonotype was detected many times. J is TRBJ2-5 and V is TRBV3-1; 8 positions match TRBD1. Germline V lookup: CDR1 LGHDT, CDR2 YNNKEL (reference sequence). This CDR3 region has 14 residues. The J segment lost 3 bases and the V segment lost 2 bases, leaving 2 bases of the junction unmatched. The CDR3 coding sequence is TGTGCCAGCAGCCAAACAGGGGGAAAAGAGACCCAGTACTTC. Its translation: CASSQTGGKETQYF.

The sample holds a few counts of this clonotype. The chain has TRBV10-3 and TRBJ2-7; 8 positions match TRBD2. The CDR3 extends over 16 amino acids. Germline CDR1 ENHRY, CDR2 SYGVKD. V lost 0 bases and J lost 3; bases outside the gene matches: 7. The CDR3, as DNA: TGTGCCATCAGTGAGTCGTGGTACGGGAGGGACTACGAGCAGTACTTC. Amino acids: CAISESWYGRDYEQYF.

A remark on this clonotype: This CDR3 fails to terminate in the conserved phenylalanine or tryptophan, so it likely reflects a read error. The limits of the CDR3 on the DNA are not certain, so only TCRdb's listed CDR3 is given. CDR3: CASTRRYL. The rearrangement links TRBV7-4 to TRBJ2-7; the table's D call of TRBD1 was not tested on the DNA. Termini included, the CDR3 measures 8 amino acids. Germline loops: CDR1 SGHVT, CDR2 SQSDAQ.

V gene TRBV4-3 combines with J gene TRBJ1-6; no clear D gene. Trimming removed 1 base at V and 0 bases at J, with 4 bases between. The CDR3 has 15 amino acids. Looked up from germline, CDR1 is LGHNA and CDR2 is YSLEER. CDR3 nucleotides: TGCGCCAGCAGCCAAGCTGACTCCTATAATTCACCCCTCCACTTT. This codes for CASSQADSYNSPLHF.

This clonotype was seen only a few times. The CDR3 spells CASTSSGVGNQPQHF. As DNA, the CDR3 is TGTGCCAGCACCTCTTCGGGGGTAGGCAATCAGCCCCAGCATTTT. The chain joins TRBV7-9 to TRBJ1-5; possible D gene TRBD1, 5 bases. Germline CDR1 SEHNR, CDR2 FQNEAQ (reference sequence). The CDR3 is 15 residues long. Trimming took off 7 bases at V and 2 bases at J, with 15 bases between the two ends.

This clonotype was found many times. V usage is TRBV5-8 and J usage is TRBJ2-4, with D possibly being TRBD1 (5 bases). CDR3 size: 17 residues. Germline CDR1 and CDR2: SGHTS and YDEGEE. Trimming took off 6 bases at V and 0 bases at J, with 19 bases between the two ends. CDR3 residues: CASNYPRGGAAKNIQYF. The CDR3, as DNA: TGTGCCAGCAACTACCCTCGTGGTGGGGCAGCCAAAAACATTCAGTACTTC.

With respect to this clonotype: One end of the junction fails to match germline, which may point to a read error. The chain carries TRBV30 and TRBJ2-7; no firm D call. The CDR3 runs to 11 residues. The germline gives CDR1 GTSNPN, CDR2 SVGIG (reference sequence). CDR3 loop: CAWSGPFEQCF. The CDR3 DNA is TGTGCCTGGAGTGGTCCTTTCGAGCAGTGCTTC.

The chain carries TRBV20-1 and TRBJ2-4; maybe TRBD2 (7 bases). The CDR3 extends over 15 amino acids. Germline V gene data show CDR1 as DFQATT and CDR2 as SNEGSKA (reference sequence). Trimming stripped 3 bases from V and 12 bases from J, with 24 bases between. CDR3 amino acids: CSARSGGAGRGDQYF. In DNA form, the CDR3 reads TGCAGTGCTAGGAGTGGGGGGGCAGGGAGGGGAGATCAGTACTTC.